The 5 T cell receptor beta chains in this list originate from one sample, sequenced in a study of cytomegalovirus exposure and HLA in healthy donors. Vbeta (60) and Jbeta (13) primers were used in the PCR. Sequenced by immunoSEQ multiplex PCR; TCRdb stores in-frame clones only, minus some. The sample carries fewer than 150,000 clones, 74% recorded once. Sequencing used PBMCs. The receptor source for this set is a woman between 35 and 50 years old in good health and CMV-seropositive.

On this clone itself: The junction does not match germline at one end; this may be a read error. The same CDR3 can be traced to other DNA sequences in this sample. CDR3 loop: CASSEASGPDYEQYF. Written as DNA, the CDR3 is TGTGCTAGCAGTGAAGCGTCAGGGCCCGACTACGAGCAGTACTTC. The J gene is TRBJ2-7, the V gene TRBV2; maybe TRBD1 (5 bases). The germline CDR1 and CDR2 sequences are SNHLY and FYNNEI. The length of the CDR3 is 15 residues.

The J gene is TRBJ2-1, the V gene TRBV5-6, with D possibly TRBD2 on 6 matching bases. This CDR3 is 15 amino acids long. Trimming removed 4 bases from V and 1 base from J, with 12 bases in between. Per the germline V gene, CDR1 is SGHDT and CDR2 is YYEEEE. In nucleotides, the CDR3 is TGTGCCAGCAGCCTAGTGGGAGGATCCTACAATGAGCAGTTCTTC. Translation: CASSLVGGSYNEQFF.

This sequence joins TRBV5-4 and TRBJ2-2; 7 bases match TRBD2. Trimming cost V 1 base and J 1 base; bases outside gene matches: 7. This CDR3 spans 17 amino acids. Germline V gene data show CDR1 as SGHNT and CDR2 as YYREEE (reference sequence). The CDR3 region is CASSLLSGGGNTGELFF. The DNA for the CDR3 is TGTGCCAGCAGCTTGTTGAGTGGCGGGGGGAACACCGGGGAGCTGTTTTTT.

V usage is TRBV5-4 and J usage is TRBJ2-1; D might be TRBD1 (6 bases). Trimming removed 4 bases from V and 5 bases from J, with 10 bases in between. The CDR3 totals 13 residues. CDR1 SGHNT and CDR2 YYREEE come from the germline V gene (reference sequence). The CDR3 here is CASSRDRNNEQFF. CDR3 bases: TGTGCCAGCAGCAGAGACAGGAACAATGAGCAGTTCTTC.

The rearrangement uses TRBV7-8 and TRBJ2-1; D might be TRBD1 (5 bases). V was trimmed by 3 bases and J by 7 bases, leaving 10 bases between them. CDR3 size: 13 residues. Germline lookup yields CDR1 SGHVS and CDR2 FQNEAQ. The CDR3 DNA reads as TGTGCCAGCAGCTTTATACAGGAGAATGAGCAGTTCTTC. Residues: CASSFIQENEQFF.